The 28 T cell receptor beta chains given below trace back to one sample, sequenced in a study of blood T cell repertoires in COVID-19. The data were produced by immunoSEQ multiplex PCR, yet TCRdb's version contains in-frame clones alone and is incomplete. The sample holds fewer than 150,000 clones, roughly 79% seen once. The sample was peripheral blood. The receptors here all came from a human donor in a cohort sampled during active COVID-19.

This chain uses TRBV7-2 with TRBJ1-2; TRBD1 agrees at 7 bases. After removal of 5 bases from V and 8 bases from J, the junction contained 8 bases not matched to a gene. The CDR3 is 13 amino acids. From germline, CDR1 is SGHTA and CDR2 FQGNSA. CDR3 in amino acids: CASSLRGGVGYTF. The CDR3 DNA follows: TGTGCCAGCAGCCTTCGAGGGGGCGTCGGCTACACCTTC.

This clone was observed a few times. V gene TRBV10-3 combines with J gene TRBJ2-5, with 10 positions matching TRBD2. V was pared by 9 bases and J by 5 bases, with 9 bases of the junction left unmatched. Germline V gene lookup returns CDR1 ENHRY and CDR2 SYGVKD. This CDR3 has 14 residues. In DNA form, the CDR3 reads TGTGCCATGAGGTCGGCTAGCGGGGGTGAGACCCAGTACTTC. This encodes CAMRSASGGETQYF.

This chain joins TRBV10-2 and TRBJ2-3, with 7 bases lining up with TRBD2. There are 19 residues in the CDR3. From germline, CDR1 is WSHSY and CDR2 SAAADI. The V and J ends lost 6 bases and 2 bases, in that order; junction bases with no gene match: 20. CDR3 sequence reads: CASSREMAGVLKITDTQYF. CDR3 DNA sequence: TGCGCCAGCAGCCGTGAGATGGCGGGGGTACTCAAGATCACAGATACGCAGTATTTT.

This chain links TRBV14 with TRBJ1-1; the match to TRBD1 covers 9 bases. The V segment lost 3 bases and the J segment 2 bases; nucleotides outside the gene matches: 7. Germline CDR1 is SGHDN and CDR2 is FVKESK. The CDR3 runs 16 residues. CDR3 DNA: TGTGCCAGCAGCCAGATGACAGGGGGATTCAACACTGAAGCTTTCTTT. The encoded protein is CASSQMTGGFNTEAFF. Complete variable domain (other parts from reference TRBV14 and TRBJ1-1): EAGVTQFPSHSVIEKGQTVTLRCDPISGHDNLYWYRRVMGKEIKFLLHFVKESKQDESGMPNNRFLAERTGGTYSTLKVQPAELEDSGVYFCASSQMTGGFNTEAFFGQGTRLTVV.

The rearrangement uses TRBV6-5 and TRBJ1-3; TRBD1 matches 9 bases. V shed 6 bases and J 4 bases; nucleotides not matched to a gene: 4. Per germline, CDR1 MNHEY and CDR2 SVGAGI. CDR3 size: 14 residues. In DNA form, the CDR3 reads TGTGCCAGCAGGACAGGGGGGACCGGAAACACCATATATTTT. Its protein is CASRTGGTGNTIYF.

The genes are TRBV14 and TRBJ1-1, with D hard to call. V lost 0 bases and J lost 1, with 6 bases in between. This CDR3 has 14 amino acids. The germline gives CDR1 SGHDN, CDR2 FVKESK. CDR3 in amino acids: CASSQEYGNTEAFF. CDR3 DNA: TGTGCCAGCAGCCAAGAATACGGGAACACTGAAGCTTTCTTT.

The chain is built from TRBV5-1 and TRBJ2-7, with 10 nucleotides matching TRBD1. The CDR3 covers 15 residues. The V gene's germline CDR1 is SGHRS and CDR2 YFSETQ. V lost 0 bases and J lost 3; bases outside the gene matches: 3. CDR3 DNA sequence: TGCGCCAGCAGCTTGGCCGGGACAGGGGTCTACGAGCAGTACTTC. Its translation is CASSLAGTGVYEQYF.

The V gene is TRBV15, the J gene TRBJ2-1; no reliable D call. The CDR3 runs 11 residues. The V end was cut by 5 bases, the J end by 5 bases, with 4 bases between. Per germline, CDR1 LNHNV and CDR2 YYDKDF (reference sequence). CDR3 protein: CATSVDNEQFF. CDR3 nucleotides: TGTGCCACCAGCGTCGACAATGAGCAGTTCTTC.

The chain recombines TRBV10-1 with TRBJ2-7; a weak D match, TRBD1 (5 bases). CDR3 size: 14 residues. Germline assignment: CDR1 WNHNN and CDR2 SYGVQD (reference sequence). CDR3 sequence (DNA): TGCGCTAGCTCGGCCGCAGGGATCCCCTACGAGCAGTACTTC. The encoded protein is CASSAAGIPYEQYF.

This clone appeared a few times. CDR3 nucleotide sequence: TGCGCCAGCAGCCAGACCGGACTAGCGGGTGCTATGTCCGGGGAGCTGTTTTTT. Protein sequence: CASSQTGLAGAMSGELFF. The V call is TRBV4-1, the J call TRBJ2-2, with 11 positions matching TRBD2. The CDR3 extends over 18 amino acids. CDR1 MGHRA and CDR2 YSYEKL come from the germline V gene. J gave up 6 bases and V 3 bases, and 12 bases lay outside the gene matches.

V gene TRBV7-9 combines with J gene TRBJ1-1, with 10 bases fitting TRBD1. The CDR3 spans 17 residues. In germline, CDR1 is SEHNR, CDR2 FQNEAQ (reference sequence). The junction had 12 bases not matched to a gene; V was cut back by 2 bases and J by 6 bases. The CDR3 nucleotides are TGTGCCAGCAGCTTACGGGACAGGGGAACCCGTTTGGCTGAAGCTTTCTTT. Translated, it gives CASSLRDRGTRLAEAFF. The whole variable domain, filled in from reference TRBV7-9 and TRBJ1-1, reads DTGVSQNPRHKITKRGQNVTFRCDPISEHNRLYWYRQTLGQGPEFLTYFQNEAQLEKSRLLSDRFSAERPKGSFSTLEIQRTEQGDSAMYLCASSLRDRGTRLAEAFFGQGTRLTVV.

This clone has just one count. This chain uses TRBV7-6 with TRBJ2-3, with 11 positions matching TRBD1. The trim removed 3 bases at V and 3 bases at J, leaving 5 bases unmatched. Germline V lookup: CDR1 SGHVS, CDR2 FNYEAQ. The CDR3 covers 16 residues. For the CDR3, the DNA is TGTGCCAGCAGCTTGGGACAGGGGGGTCCTACAGATACGCAGTATTTT. It yields the protein CASSLGQGGPTDTQYF. Complete variable domain (other parts from reference TRBV7-6 and TRBJ2-3): GAGVSQSPRYKVTKRGQDVALRCDPISGHVSLYWYRQALGQGPEFLTYFNYEAQQDKSGLPNDRFSAERPEGSISTLTIQRTEQRDSAMYRCASSLGQGGPTDTQYFGPGTRLTVL.

The CDR3 is CASSQTGANYNEQFF. In nucleotides, the CDR3 is TGTGCCAGCAGCCAGACAGGGGCCAACTACAATGAGCAGTTCTTC. The rearrangement joins TRBV3-1 (or the pseudogene TRBV3-2) to TRBJ2-1, with 8 bases identical to TRBD1. V dropped 3 bases and J dropped 3; count of bases not matched to a gene: 4. This CDR3 is built from 15 residues. Germline-derived CDR1 and CDR2 are LGHDT and YNNKEL (reference sequence).

This clone has more than one count but fewer than ten. The chain recombines TRBV4-1 with TRBJ2-2, with 7 bases aligning to TRBD1. The CDR3 totals 17 residues. Germline CDR1 is MGHRA and CDR2 is YSYEKL. J lost 0 bases, V lost 3 bases, and 7 bases had no gene match. The CDR3 region has the DNA TGCGCCAGCAGCCAGGGAATGGGACAGCCGAACACCGGGGAGCTGTTTTTT. Translation gives CASSQGMGQPNTGELFF.

This clone was observed a few times. In DNA, the CDR3 is TGTGCCAGCAGCTCCACCACAGGGGGCGGCGGGGAGACCCAGTACTTC. This translates into CASSSTTGGGGETQYF. V is TRBV7-9 and J is TRBJ2-5, with TRBD1 identical over 9 bases. CDR1 and CDR2 (germline): SEHNR, FQNEAQ (reference sequence). The CDR3 runs 16 residues. The trim removed 4 bases at V and 5 bases at J, leaving 11 bases unmatched.

This clone appeared a single time. The chain employs TRBV30 and TRBJ1-1, with no clear D. Trimming cost V 1 base and J 8 bases, with 8 bases left between them. This CDR3 is built from 11 residues. Germline CDR1 reads GTSNPN; CDR2 reads SVGIG (reference sequence). CDR3 amino acids: CAWSAQLEAFF. CDR3 nucleotide sequence: TGTGCCTGGAGTGCACAACTAGAAGCTTTCTTT.

This chain connects TRBV2 to TRBJ1-2; D possibly corresponds to TRBD1 (5 bases). V was trimmed by 6 bases and J by 0 bases, leaving 17 bases between them. The CDR3 loop spans 16 amino acids. CDR1 and CDR2 from the germline V gene are SNHLY and FYNNEI. The CDR3 here is CASRRGHGGTNYGYTF. CDR3 nucleotides: TGTGCCAGCAGGCGGGGCCATGGGGGGACTAACTATGGCTACACCTTC.

The chain couples TRBV19 to TRBJ2-7; 7 bases match TRBD1. This CDR3 is 13 amino acids long. With 8 bases clipped from V and 3 bases from J, the junction kept 7 bases outside the gene matches. Germline CDR1 and CDR2: LNHDA and SQIVND (reference sequence). The CDR3 region is CASPGQPNYEQYF. The DNA of the CDR3 is TGTGCCAGTCCGGGACAGCCAAACTACGAGCAGTACTTC.

This chain uses TRBV2 with TRBJ2-1; 10 positions match TRBD2. CDR1 and CDR2 from the germline V gene are SNHLY and FYNNEI. This CDR3 contains 17 residues. J was trimmed by 7 bases and V by 0 bases; bases with no gene match: 9. The CDR3 sequence is CASSEATGLATENEQFF. The CDR3 nucleotides read TGTGCCAGCAGTGAAGCAACGGGACTAGCGACGGAGAATGAGCAGTTCTTC.

As to this clone: Other DNA variants within this sample encode the same CDR3. The V gene is TRBV6-5, the J gene TRBJ2-7; possible D gene TRBD1, 6 bases. The CDR3 runs to 13 residues. In germline, CDR1 is MNHEY, CDR2 SVGAGI. V lost 5 bases, J lost 4 bases, and 12 bases lay in between. As DNA, the CDR3 is TGTGCCAGCAGTCCACCGGACAGTTACGAGCAGTACTTC. Translated: CASSPPDSYEQYF.

The chain is built from TRBV5-4 and TRBJ2-3; 8 bases fit TRBD1. Germline V gene sequence: CDR1 SGHNT, CDR2 YYREEE (reference sequence). This CDR3 comprises 15 residues. V shed 4 bases, J shed 2 bases, and the junction held 6 bases outside the gene matches. DNA of the CDR3: TGTGCCAGCAGCCAGGCTCAGGGGGCCACAGATACGCAGTATTTT. It specifies CASSQAQGATDTQYF.

The chain combines TRBV14 with TRBJ2-1, with 8 bases aligning to TRBD1. V was pared by 0 bases and J by 7 bases, with 11 bases of the junction left unmatched. Germline lookup yields CDR1 SGHDN and CDR2 FVKESK. This CDR3 is built from 17 residues. This CDR3 is CASSQEGIRDRQNEQFF. CDR3 DNA: TGTGCCAGCAGCCAAGAAGGGATCCGGGACAGGCAGAATGAGCAGTTCTTC.

This clone was seen once. The DNA for the CDR3 is TGTGCCAGCAGCCTCGAGGACTACGAGCAGTACTTC. Amino acid sequence: CASSLEDYEQYF. The rearrangement links TRBV2 to TRBJ2-7; no reliable D call. From germline, CDR1 is SNHLY and CDR2 FYNNEI. V was cut by 6 bases and J by 3 bases, with 9 bases left in between. This CDR3 comprises 12 residues.

The V and J genes are TRBV6-5 and TRBJ2-3; the match to TRBD2 covers 8 bases. J was trimmed by 3 bases and V by 2 bases; bases with no gene match: 4. The length of the CDR3 is 15 residues. From germline, CDR1 is MNHEY and CDR2 SVGAGI. This chain's CDR3 is CASSYGTSRTDTQYF. DNA for the CDR3: TGTGCCAGCAGTTACGGGACTAGTCGTACAGATACGCAGTATTTT.

V is TRBV4-1 and J is TRBJ1-4; TRBD1 agrees at 8 bases. The trim removed 1 base at V and 7 bases at J, leaving 8 bases unmatched. In germline, CDR1 is MGHRA, CDR2 YSYEKL. The CDR3 has 16 residues. Here the CDR3 reads CASSQAAGGVIEKLFF. The CDR3 DNA reads TGCGCCAGCAGCCAAGCTGCAGGGGGCGTCATTGAAAAACTGTTTTTT.

This chain connects TRBV3-1 (or the pseudogene TRBV3-2) to TRBJ2-4; TRBD2 is a possible D gene (6 bases). Trimming took 6 bases from V and 3 from J, leaving 21 bases between them. In germline, CDR1 is LGHDT, CDR2 YNNKEL (reference sequence). The CDR3 covers 17 residues. The CDR3 coding sequence is TGTGCCAGCAGTCACCAAACTTTAACAGCGGGCAAAAACATTCAGTACTTC. This translates into CASSHQTLTAGKNIQYF.

This rearrangement joins TRBV18 to TRBJ1-4, with D maybe TRBD1 (5 bases). The CDR3 covers 15 residues. V lost 6 bases, J lost 2 bases, and 13 bases lay in between. The germline V gene encodes CDR1 KGHSH and CDR2 LQKENI. The CDR3 is CASSPAGGTNEKLFF. CDR3 DNA sequence: TGTGCCAGCTCCCCAGCCGGGGGGACTAATGAAAAACTGTTTTTT.

J is TRBJ1-1 and V is TRBV5-6; D unclear. This CDR3 is built from 14 residues. Trimming removed 4 bases from V and 4 bases from J, with 14 bases in between. Germline values: CDR1 SGHDT, CDR2 YYEEEE. The CDR3 DNA follows: TGTGCCAGCAGCCCCGTAGGGAGTGGCACTGAAGCTTTCTTT. Protein product: CASSPVGSGTEAFF. The complete variable domain, with remaining parts taken from reference TRBV5-6 and TRBJ1-1, reads DAGVTQSPTHLIKTRGQQVTLRCSPKSGHDTVSWYQQALGQGPQFIFQYYEEEERQRGNFPDRFSGHQFPNYSSELNVNALLLGDSALYLCASSPVGSGTEAFFGQGTRLTVV.